These T cell receptor beta chains were read from a single sample in a study of technical replicates of blood from several donors. Profiled with immunoSEQ multiplex PCR; TCRdb holds only in-frame clones, not every one. Found here are around 84,000 clones, about 98% of them singletons; the top ten hold approximately 0.15%. The sequenced material came from T cells isolated from PBMCs. These receptors were collected from a human donor in good health. Both conserved end residues are part of each CDR3. The D gene is left open where the match is weak. Clone size is shown for a subset of rows, as once, few, many or a class of expanded clone.

clone size	J gene	D gene	V gene	CDR3 DNA	CDR3 protein
NA	TRBJ2-7	TRBD2	TRBV5-1	TGCGCCAGCAGCTTGGGGACTAGTCGCGAGCAGTACTTC	CASSLGTSREQYF
once	TRBJ2-7	TRBD1	TRBV5-1	TGCGCCAGCAGCTTGGCCCGTGGAAGTGACAGGGGCTACGAGCAGTACTTC	CASSLARGSDRGYEQYF
NA	TRBJ2-1	TRBD2	TRBV5-6	TGTGCCAGCAGCCTACCTAGCGGGAGCCCCAATGAGCAGTTCTTC	CASSLPSGSPNEQFF
NA	TRBJ2-2	TRBD1	TRBV5-1	TGCGCCAGCAGCTTGGGACAGGGTGGGCTGTTTTTT	CASSLGQGGLFF
NA	TRBJ2-7	NA	TRBV5-1	TGCGCCAGCCGTGGGGGGAATCCCTACGAGCAGTACTTC	CASRGGNPYEQYF
NA	TRBJ1-1	NA	TRBV4-1	TGCGCCAGCAGCCAGGGCCAGAGTCAGGACACTGAAGCTTTCTTT	CASSQGQSQDTEAFF
NA	TRBJ1-4	NA	TRBV2	TGTGCCAGCAGCCTCGACAGCGCAACTAATGAAAAACTGTTTTTT	CASSLDSATNEKLFF
NA	TRBJ2-1	TRBD2	TRBV7-9	TGTGCCAGCAGCTTGTCGGCGGGAGCCTACAATGAGCAGTTCTTC	CASSLSAGAYNEQFF
NA	TRBJ2-7	TRBD2	TRBV30	TGTGCCTGGAGTGTGGGGGGGGGCTACGAGCAGTACTTC	CAWSVGGGYEQYF
NA	TRBJ1-1	NA	TRBV30	TGTGCCTGGAGTCCAACAACGACAGGGAACACTGAAGCTTTCTTT	CAWSPTTTGNTEAFF
NA	TRBJ2-7	NA	TRBV19	TGTGCCAGTAGTATTTTCCAGGGTACATCCTACGAGCAGTACTTC	CASSIFQGTSYEQYF
once	TRBJ2-3	TRBD2	TRBV29-1	TGCAGCGTTGTACGACCGGCGGGACTAGCGGGAGCAGATACGCAGTATTTT	CSVVRPAGLAGADTQYF
NA	TRBJ1-2	NA	TRBV19	TGTGCCAGTACGACTGGAGCTAACTATGGCTACACCTTC	CASTTGANYGYTF
NA	TRBJ2-5	TRBD1	TRBV5-4	TGTGCCAGCAGCTCAATACACGTGACAGGGGGAGGTGAGACCCAGTACTTC	CASSSIHVTGGGETQYF
NA	TRBJ2-1	TRBD1	TRBV5-4	TGTGCCAGCAGCGGCGACAGGGTATTGTACAATGAGCAGTTCTTC	CASSGDRVLYNEQFF
NA	TRBJ2-7	TRBD1	TRBV5-6	TGTGCCAGCAGCCCCCAGGACAGGCCCTACTACGAGCAGTACTTC	CASSPQDRPYYEQYF
NA	TRBJ1-2	NA	TRBV30	TGTGCCTGGATTACTACTGAGACAGCTAACTATGGCTACACCTTC	CAWITTETANYGYTF
once	TRBJ1-6	NA	TRBV14	TGTGCCAGCAGCCAAGACGCCAGCTCCTATAATTCACCCCTCCACTTT	CASSQDASSYNSPLHF
once	TRBJ2-2	NA	TRBV4-2	TGTGCCAGCAGCACCCAACCAGACACCGGGGAGCTGTTTTTT	CASSTQPDTGELFF
NA	TRBJ2-7	TRBD1	TRBV27	TGTGCCAGCAGCCCCGGGACAGGCTACTACGAGCAGTACTTC	CASSPGTGYYEQYF
NA	TRBJ2-7	TRBD2	TRBV20-1	TGCAGTGCTCTGCGACTAGCAGAGCAGTACTTC	CSALRLAEQYF
NA	TRBJ1-6	NA	TRBV5-1	TGCGCCAACCTTCTCGGGGGGGATTCACCCCTCCACTTT	CANLLGGDSPLHF
NA	TRBJ2-3	TRBD2	TRBV2	TGTGCCAGCAGGCTCGGACTAGCGATGGCAGATACGCAGTATTTT	CASRLGLAMADTQYF
NA	TRBJ2-3	NA	TRBV30	TGTGCCTGGAGTAAGCTCGTAGATACGCAGTATTTT	CAWSKLVDTQYF
once	TRBJ2-1	TRBD2	TRBV12-5	TGTGCTAGTGGTTTGGTACTAGCGGGGGCGAGTGAGCAGTTCTTC	CASGLVLAGASEQFF
NA	TRBJ2-5	NA	TRBV9	TGTGCCAGCAGCGTATCGGCAGGGATAGAGACCCAGTACTTC	CASSVSAGIETQYF
NA	TRBJ2-7	TRBD2	TRBV5-5	TGTGCCAGCTCCCTAGCGGCGGGGGTGGCCTACGAGCAGTACTTC	CASSLAAGVAYEQYF
NA	TRBJ2-1	TRBD1	TRBV7-3	TGTGCCAGCAGCCATAGGACAGGCGCCTACAATGAGCAGTTCTTC	CASSHRTGAYNEQFF
NA	TRBJ1-4	NA	TRBV4-1	TGCGCCAGCAAGGCAGGGGTAGTTAATGAAAAACTGTTTTTT	CASKAGVVNEKLFF
NA	TRBJ2-1	TRBD1	TRBV10-3	TGTGCCATCAGTGAGTCGCTGTCAGGGGGTTATTATGAGCAGTTCTTC	CAISESLSGGYYEQFF
NA	TRBJ2-3	TRBD1	TRBV4-1	TGCGCCAGCAGCCAAGGACACGTCGGGACAGGGAGCACAGATACGCAGTATTTT	CASSQGHVGTGSTDTQYF
NA	TRBJ1-1	NA	TRBV5-5	TGTGCCAGCAGCTTGGATCTTCAGGGCTCAGCTTTCTTT	CASSLDLQGSAFF
NA	TRBJ2-3	TRBD2	TRBV5-1	TGCGCCAGCAGTTCGGGACTAGCGAGACGAACTAGCACAGATACGCAGTATTTT	CASSSGLARRTSTDTQYF
NA	TRBJ1-6	NA	TRBV2	TGTGCCAGCCAACCTACAGCTCTCGGCCACAATTCACCCCTCCACTTT	CASQPTALGHNSPLHF
NA	TRBJ1-6	NA	TRBV25-1	TGTGCCAGCCGACAGGAAAGATCACCCCTCCACTTT	CASRQERSPLHF
NA	TRBJ1-5	TRBD1	TRBV5-1	TGCGCCAGCAGCGAACAGGGGTTTGGCAATCAGCCCCAGCATTTT	CASSEQGFGNQPQHF
NA	TRBJ2-7	NA	TRBV25-1	TGTGCCAGCAGTGAATATAATACGGTAGCCTACGAGCAGTACTTC	CASSEYNTVAYEQYF
NA	TRBJ1-4	NA	TRBV6-5	TGTGCCAGCAGTTACGCACTCAAAGAAAAACTGTTTTTT	CASSYALKEKLFF
NA	TRBJ2-7	NA	TRBV30	TGTGCCTGGAGCCCCACAGGATACGAGCAGTACTTC	CAWSPTGYEQYF
NA	TRBJ2-7	NA	TRBV19	TGTGCCAGTAGTATTAACTTTTCAGGGGTGTACGAGCAGTACTTC	CASSINFSGVYEQYF
NA	TRBJ2-2	NA	TRBV4-1	TGCGCCAGCAGCCAAGATGGCAGCACCGGGGAGCTGTTTTTT	CASSQDGSTGELFF
once	TRBJ2-3	NA	TRBV12-2	TGTGCAAGTCGCCCCGGTCGAGACAGGCCCACAGATACGCAGTATTTT	CASRPGRDRPTDTQYF
NA	TRBJ2-3	NA	TRBV4-2	TGTGCCAGCAGCCAAGTAGGGGACTTACAACCTAGCACAGATACGCAGTATTTT	CASSQVGDLQPSTDTQYF
NA	TRBJ2-4	NA	TRBV4-1	TGCGCCAGCAGCCAAGGACCGCAGGGAAACAAAAACATTCAGTACTTC	CASSQGPQGNKNIQYF
NA	TRBJ1-5	TRBD1	TRBV30	TGTGCCTGGGGACAGGGAAGGAATCAGCCCCAGCATTTT	CAWGQGRNQPQHF
NA	TRBJ2-5	TRBD1	TRBV7-2	TGTGCCAGCAGCTTCCAACAGGGGAGACAAGAGACCCAGTACTTC	CASSFQQGRQETQYF
NA	TRBJ1-3	NA	TRBV5-1	TGCGCCAGCAGCTTGAATCGAGCCTCTGGAAACACCATATATTTT	CASSLNRASGNTIYF
NA	TRBJ2-3	TRBD2	TRBV10-1	TGCGCCAGCAGTGATCCGGGACTAGCGGGAGGGCCTTCCCCTCATACGCAGTATTTT	CASSDPGLAGGPSPHTQYF
NA	TRBJ1-6	NA	TRBV13	TGTGCCAGCAGATCGCAGAATTCACCCCTCCACTTT	CASRSQNSPLHF
NA	TRBJ1-1	TRBD1	TRBV19	TGTGCCGGACACAGGGGGAAGGACGGAGCTTTCTTT	CAGHRGKDGAFF
NA	TRBJ1-1	NA	TRBV6-1	TGTGCCAGCAGCCCGTTTGGGGCAGCGAACACTGAAGCTTTCTTT	CASSPFGAANTEAFF
once	TRBJ2-3	TRBD2	TRBV10-2	TGCGCCATGGCCCTAGCGGGAAACACAGATACGCAGTATTTT	CAMALAGNTDTQYF
NA	TRBJ1-1	NA	TRBV4-1	TGCGCCAGCAGCCCATCGATCGCAGGGGTTGGGACTGAAGCTTTCTTT	CASSPSIAGVGTEAFF
NA	TRBJ1-1	TRBD1	TRBV2	TGTGCCAGCAGGGACGGGACAGGGGGTACGTCGAACACTGAAGCTTTCTTT	CASRDGTGGTSNTEAFF
NA	TRBJ2-5	TRBD1	TRBV7-6	TGTGCCAGCAGTCATGATGGGACAGGCTTTCCGACCCAGTACTTC	CASSHDGTGFPTQYF
once	TRBJ2-1	NA	TRBV19	TGTGCCAGTAGTACGTTCCAGTTGAGGCCAAGCTCCTACAATGAGCAGTTCTTC	CASSTFQLRPSSYNEQFF